This T cell receptor beta chain was retrieved from a study of T cell repertoires in cytomegalovirus infection. Study-level background: Indications came from public TCR beta signatures; they pointed to CMV infection and to a matching HLA type. Study-level results: CMV-specific TCR beta clonotypes restricted by HLA-C dominated the ex vivo response.

This CDR3 has 14 amino acids. Germline CDR1 and CDR2: MNHEY and SMNVEV (reference sequence). Trimming left V 3 bases short and J 0 bases short, with 5 bases between. One entry per CDR3 protein results from TCRdb running MiXCR on the reads. The data hold about 770,000 distinct CDR3 sequences, with 25% to 35% observed a single time. On this clonotype itself: Antigen unknown.

The sequencing here drew on cultured CD8+ T cells from PBMCs, taken from culture after CMV antigen stimulation. This chain uses TRBV27 with TRBJ1-4; D remains unclear. The sequence came from a human donor in good health (CMV status not recorded). Some clones in this sample may be carry-over from other donors' samples. In DNA, the CDR3 is TGTGCCAGCAGTTTTAACCCAACTAATGAAAAACTGTTTTTT. The encoded protein is CASSFNPTNEKLFF. The whole variable domain, filled in from reference TRBV27 and TRBJ1-4, reads EAQVTQNPRYLITVTGKKLTVTCSQNMNHEYMSWYRQDPGLGLRQIYYSMNVEVTDKGDVPEGYKVSRKEKRNFPLILESPSPNQTSLYFCASSFNPTNEKLFFGSGTQLSVL.